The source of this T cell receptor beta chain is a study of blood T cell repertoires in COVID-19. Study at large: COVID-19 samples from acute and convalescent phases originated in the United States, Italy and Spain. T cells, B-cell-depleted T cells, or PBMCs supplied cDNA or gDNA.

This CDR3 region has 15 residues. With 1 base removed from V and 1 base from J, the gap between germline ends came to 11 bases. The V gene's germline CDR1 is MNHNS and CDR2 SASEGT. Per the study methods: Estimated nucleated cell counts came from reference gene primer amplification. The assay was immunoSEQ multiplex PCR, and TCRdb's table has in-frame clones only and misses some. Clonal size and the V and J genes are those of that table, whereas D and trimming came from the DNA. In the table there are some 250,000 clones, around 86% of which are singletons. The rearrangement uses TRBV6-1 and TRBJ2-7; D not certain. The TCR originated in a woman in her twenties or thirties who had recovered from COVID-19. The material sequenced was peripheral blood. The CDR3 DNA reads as TGTGCCAGCAGTGAAGTCGATCAACTATCCTACGAGCAGTACTTC. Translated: CASSEVDQLSYEQYF.